The 18 T cell receptor beta chains reported below all come from one sample, sequenced in a study of blood T cell repertoires in COVID-19. TCRdb's copy holds only in-frame clones and misses some; the assay was immunoSEQ multiplex PCR. In the table there are about 110,000 clones, 69% of which are singletons. Sequenced input: peripheral blood. The receptors here all came from a man of 80 years or more with acute or convalescent COVID-19.

Ten or more counts support this clone. The chain recombines TRBV4-2 with TRBJ2-1, with D possibly matching TRBD2 (5 bases). The CDR3 loop spans 13 amino acids. Germline assignment: CDR1 LGHNA and CDR2 YNFKEQ. Trimming removed 2 bases at V and 9 bases at J, with 11 bases between. CDR3 residues: CASSQLDGVEQFF. CDR3 sequence (DNA): TGTGCCAGCAGCCAACTCGACGGGGTTGAGCAGTTCTTC.

V is TRBV6-5 and J is TRBJ1-4, with D maybe TRBD1 (5 bases). Germline V gene data show CDR1 as MNHEY and CDR2 as SVGAGI. The CDR3 has 16 residues. The ends were cut back, 0 bases at V and 10 bases at J, with 18 bases in the middle. The CDR3 spells CASSYSGDTRQGKLFF. CDR3 DNA sequence: TGTGCCAGCAGTTACTCAGGTGACACCCGCCAGGGAAAACTGTTTTTT.

This chain joins TRBV5-4 and TRBJ2-1, with 12 bases identical to TRBD2. With V trimmed by 4 bases and J by 7 bases, 12 bases remained unmatched. There are 17 residues in the CDR3. CDR1 is SGHNT, CDR2 YYREEE, per germline (reference sequence). The CDR3 coding sequence is TGTGCCAGCAGCCCGAGGGCTAGCGGGAGGGCCGGGAATGAGCAGTTCTTC. Protein sequence: CASSPRASGRAGNEQFF.

The rearrangement uses TRBV18 and TRBJ1-5, with 7 bases fitting TRBD1. Germline CDR1 reads KGHSH; CDR2 reads LQKENI. This CDR3 spans 16 amino acids. Unmatched junction bases numbered 10, after V lost 3 bases and J lost 5 bases. The DNA for the CDR3 is TGTGCCAGCTCACCGTTTGGGCAGGGGGGTTATCAGCCCCAGCATTTT. Translation: CASSPFGQGGYQPQHF.

This clone turned up a few times. This rearrangement joins TRBV5-1 to TRBJ2-5, with D unresolved. This CDR3 comprises 12 residues. The germline gives CDR1 SGHRS, CDR2 YFSETQ. Trimming removed 6 bases at V and 4 bases at J, with 10 bases between. The CDR3 DNA is TGCGCCAGCAACGAGGTTATAGAGACCCAGTACTTC. Amino acids: CASNEVIETQYF.

V is TRBV19 and J is TRBJ1-1; D perhaps matches TRBD1 (5 bases). CDR1 is LNHDA and CDR2 is SQIVND in the germline V gene (reference sequence). Trimming removed 3 bases from V and 3 bases from J, with 8 bases in between. The CDR3 consists of 13 residues. This chain's CDR3 is CASSMAGYTEAFF. The CDR3 DNA sequence: TGTGCCAGTAGTATGGCAGGGTACACTGAAGCTTTCTTT.

This clone was observed a single time. CDR3 coding DNA: TGTGCCAGCAGTCCGCGTGGCTCCTATAATTCACCCCTCCACTTT. It translates to CASSPRGSYNSPLHF. The chain uses TRBV28 and TRBJ1-6; no clear D gene. V lost 5 bases, J lost 0 bases, and 8 bases lay in between. CDR3 length: 15 residues. Looked up from germline, CDR1 is MDHEN and CDR2 is SYDVKM.

For this clone: The same CDR3 also results from other DNA sequences found in this sample. The chain employs TRBV12-3 or TRBV12-4 and TRBJ1-5, with D unclear. This CDR3 spans 13 amino acids. V gave up 3 bases and J gave up 6 bases, with 9 bases separating them. CDR3 sequence reads: CASSLGGGQPQHF. CDR3 DNA: TGTGCCAGCAGTTTGGGAGGAGGTCAGCCCCAGCATTTT.

This chain joins TRBV5-1 and TRBJ2-7; TRBD2 agrees at 9 bases. CDR1 SGHRS and CDR2 YFSETQ come from the germline V gene. V shed 2 bases and J 2 bases; nucleotides not matched to a gene: 11. The CDR3 is made up of 17 amino acids. CDR3 in amino acids: CASSLSLSGSLTYEQYF. The CDR3 DNA sequence: TGCGCCAGCAGCTTATCCCTTAGCGGGAGTTTAACCTACGAGCAGTACTTC.

CDR3 amino acids: CASRAVASGELFF. CDR3 coding DNA: TGTGCCAGCCGAGCGGTGGCGTCGGGGGAGCTGTTTTTT. The chain couples TRBV7-2 to TRBJ2-2, with D tentatively TRBD2 (5 bases). The CDR3 loop spans 13 amino acids. CDR1 is SGHTA and CDR2 is FQGNSA in the germline V gene. Trimming removed 8 bases from V and 8 bases from J, with 15 bases in between.

This clone was found once. This sequence joins TRBV3-1 (or the pseudogene TRBV3-2) and TRBJ1-3; no firm D call. V gave up 1 base and J gave up 2 bases, with 9 bases separating them. The CDR3 is 15 amino acids. Germline V gives CDR1 LGHDT, CDR2 YNNKEL (reference sequence). The DNA of the CDR3 is TGTGCCAGCAGCCAAGCTGGCTCCCCTGGAAACACCATATATTTT. Translating gives CASSQAGSPGNTIYF.

The chain combines TRBV11-3 with TRBJ2-1; 8 bases are shared with TRBD2. The CDR3 sequence is 17 residues long. CDR1 is SGHNT, CDR2 YENEEA, per germline. Trimming removed 0 bases from V and 7 bases from J; junction bases left unmatched: 11. In DNA form, the CDR3 reads TGTGCCAGCAGCTTAGATGGGCCCTTCAGCGGGAGAAATGAGCAGTTCTTC. This translates into CASSLDGPFSGRNEQFF.

This sequence joins TRBV11-2 and TRBJ2-2; 9 bases are a match to TRBD1. Per germline, CDR1 SGHAT and CDR2 FQNNGV. J lost 5 bases, V lost 6 bases, and 10 bases had no gene match. The CDR3 covers 16 residues. The CDR3 sequence: CASRKTGGVETGELFF. The CDR3 DNA follows: TGTGCCAGCAGAAAGACAGGGGGGGTTGAGACCGGGGAGCTGTTTTTT.

The chain carries TRBV28 and TRBJ1-5; D might be TRBD1 (5 bases). Trimming pared 6 bases from V and 2 bases from J, leaving 14 bases between. Germline assignment: CDR1 MDHEN and CDR2 SYDVKM. The CDR3 extends over 15 amino acids. DNA for the CDR3: TGTGCCAGCAGGGCCCGGGGACTCGGCAATCAGCCCCAGCATTTT. Translated, it gives CASRARGLGNQPQHF.

The chain has TRBV25-1 and TRBJ2-7; a weak D match, TRBD2 (6 bases). This CDR3 has 13 residues. V was cut by 10 bases and J by 3 bases, with 16 bases left in between. Germline V CDR1 and CDR2: MGHDK, SYGVNS. CDR3 region: CATTPGGYYEQYF. In DNA form, the CDR3 reads TGTGCCACCACGCCTGGGGGGTACTACGAGCAGTACTTC.

The rearrangement joins TRBV9 to TRBJ2-5, with 7 bases matching TRBD2. CDR3 length equals 14 residues. Trimming took 3 bases from V and 5 from J; bases not matched to a gene: 7. Germline assignment: CDR1 SGDLS and CDR2 YYNGEE. The CDR3 DNA is TGTGCCAGCAGCGCCGTGGGGGGGACGGAGACCCAGTACTTC. It encodes CASSAVGGTETQYF.

In its sample, this clone was seen a few times. The V and J genes are TRBV25-1 and TRBJ2-3; a weak D match, TRBD2 (5 bases). The germline V gene encodes CDR1 MGHDK and CDR2 SYGVNS. V dropped 3 bases and J dropped 2 bases, with 15 bases sitting between them. This CDR3 is 16 amino acids long. CDR3 in amino acids: CASSDADEGITDTQYF. The CDR3 DNA reads as TGTGCCAGCAGTGATGCAGACGAGGGCATCACAGATACGCAGTATTTT.

In its sample, this clone is medium-sized. This rearrangement joins TRBV28 to TRBJ2-7, with TRBD1 matching over 8 bases. After removal of 5 bases from V and 2 bases from J, the junction contained 5 bases not matched to a gene. Germline V CDR1 and CDR2: MDHEN, SYDVKM. The CDR3 runs to 14 residues. The DNA of the CDR3 is TGTGCCAGCAGTCCCGAGGGACAGGCCTACGAGCAGTACTTC. Residues: CASSPEGQAYEQYF. The full variable domain, completed using reference TRBV28 and TRBJ2-7, is DVKVTQSSRYLVKRTGEKVFLECVQDMDHENMFWYRQDPGLGLRLIYFSYDVKMKEKGDIPEGYSVSREKKERFSLILESASTNQTSMYLCASSPEGQAYEQYFGPGTRLTVT.